These T cell receptor beta chains were read from a single sample in a study of cytomegalovirus exposure and HLA in healthy donors. TCRdb's table, derived via immunoSEQ multiplex PCR, lists solely in-frame clones and lacks some. In the table there are 270,000 or so clones, 80% to 90% of which are singletons. Sample: PBMCs. These receptors came from a man aged 40-49 years in good health and CMV-seropositive. Both conserved end residues are part of each CDR3. A D gene is named only where the DNA matches it firmly. Not every row has a clone size; where given, it reads once, few, many or a size class.

len	v_gene	d_gene	abundance	j_gene	CDR3nt	CDR3aa
13	TRBV4-3	NA	NA	TRBJ1-2	TGCGCCAGCAGCCCTAGACAGAACTATGGCTACACCTTC	CASSPRQNYGYTF
14	TRBV2	TRBD2	NA	TRBJ2-7	TGTGCCAGCAGGACTAGCGGGAGAACCTACGAGCAGTACTTC	CASRTSGRTYEQYF
15	TRBV19	TRBD1	NA	TRBJ1-4	TGTGCCAGTAGTATCCGGGACAGGGAAGACGAAAAACTGTTTTTT	CASSIRDREDEKLFF
13	TRBV27	NA	once	TRBJ2-7	TGTGCCAGCAGGAGCCAGGGACACTACGAGCAGTACTTC	CASRSQGHYEQYF
16	TRBV9	NA	NA	TRBJ2-7	TGTGCCAGCAGCGTAGGAGGGGGGGTCGGGCCCTACGAGCAGTACTTC	CASSVGGGVGPYEQYF
15	TRBV6-1	NA	NA	TRBJ2-3	TGTGCCAGCAGTGAAGTCGCCGTCTGGAGCGATACGCAGTATTTT	CASSEVAVWSDTQYF
14	TRBV5-1	NA	NA	TRBJ2-7	TGCGCCAGCAGCTTGGTGACAGGCTTCTACGAGCAGTACTTC	CASSLVTGFYEQYF
14	TRBV5-6	TRBD2	NA	TRBJ2-5	TGTGCCAGCAGCATAGCGGGAGTGAAGGAGACCCAGTACTTC	CASSIAGVKETQYF
15	TRBV29-1	TRBD2	NA	TRBJ2-1	TGCAGCGTTGACCGTAGCGGGAGCGCCTACAATGAGCAGTTCTTC	CSVDRSGSAYNEQFF
17	TRBV7-9	TRBD2	NA	TRBJ2-1	TGTTCCAGCAGCCTCCCGACTAGCGGAAGCTCCTACAATGAGCAGTTCTTC	CSSSLPTSGSSYNEQFF
16	TRBV28	NA	NA	TRBJ1-5	TGTGCCAGCAGCCTAGAGACAGGCAATAGCAATCAGCCCCAGCATTTT	CASSLETGNSNQPQHF
15	TRBV7-9	TRBD1	NA	TRBJ2-5	TGTTCCAGCAGCCCGGGACAGGGCGCTCAAGAGACCCAGTACTTC	CSSSPGQGAQETQYF
13	TRBV9	NA	once	TRBJ1-1	TGTGCCAGCAGCGTGGAGGGGAACACTGAAGCTTTCTTT	CASSVEGNTEAFF
15	TRBV19	NA	NA	TRBJ2-2	TGTGCCAGTAGTAGAACAGGCTTGAACACCGGGGAGCTGTTTTTT	CASSRTGLNTGELFF
13	TRBV12-5	NA	NA	TRBJ2-3	TGTGCTAGTGGTTTGTCAAGGGAGGATACGCAGTATTTT	CASGLSREDTQYF
15	TRBV28	TRBD2	NA	TRBJ2-7	TGTGCCAGCACCATCCCCGGCGGGAGGGCCGTCGAGCAGTACTTC	CASTIPGGRAVEQYF
12	TRBV6-1	NA	few	TRBJ1-1	TGTGCCAGCATGCAGGAGGCTACTGAAGCTTTCTTT	CASMQEATEAFF
14	TRBV11-3	NA	NA	TRBJ2-7	TGTGCCAGCGCGGACAGCGATAAACCCCACGAGCAGTACTTC	CASADSDKPHEQYF
14	TRBV11-2	TRBD2	NA	TRBJ2-7	TGTGCCAGCGGGGGACTAGCGGGGTCCTACGAGCAGTACTTC	CASGGLAGSYEQYF
13	TRBV6-6	NA	NA	TRBJ2-7	TGTGCCAGCCGAACAGGGAGCTCCTACGAGCAGTACTTC	CASRTGSSYEQYF
12	TRBV18	NA	NA	TRBJ1-1	TGTGCCAGCTCACCACGGGGCGCTGAAGCTTTCTTT	CASSPRGAEAFF
17	TRBV4-1	NA	NA	TRBJ2-7	TGCGCCAGCAGCCAAGATAGCGGAGCCGCCAGCTCCTACGAGCAGTACTTC	CASSQDSGAASSYEQYF
11	TRBV29-1	NA	NA	TRBJ1-2	TGCAGCGTTCCGGGACAACCGGGCTACACCTTC	CSVPGQPGYTF
16	TRBV5-1	TRBD2	NA	TRBJ2-3	TGCGCCAGCAGTAAGGGGACTAGCGGGGCCACAGATACGCAGTATTTT	CASSKGTSGATDTQYF
16	TRBV4-1	TRBD1	NA	TRBJ2-7	TGCGCCAGCAGCCAGGTGGCCGGGACAGGAGCCTACGAGCAGTACTTC	CASSQVAGTGAYEQYF
13	TRBV28	NA	NA	TRBJ2-7	TGTGCCAGCAGTAGGACGGGAGCCTACGAGCAGTACTTC	CASSRTGAYEQYF
12	TRBV7-9	TRBD1	NA	TRBJ1-4	TGTGCCAGCAGCCTCCCGGGACAGTGGCTGTTTTTT	CASSLPGQWLFF
13	TRBV2	TRBD1	NA	TRBJ2-3	TGTGCCAGCAGTGGGGACAGGGTATATACGCAGTATTTT	CASSGDRVYTQYF
15	TRBV6-5	TRBD1	NA	TRBJ2-7	TGTGCCAGCAGACAAGGGGACAGTTATACCTACGAGCAGTACTTC	CASRQGDSYTYEQYF
16	TRBV4-1	NA	NA	TRBJ1-3	TGCGCCAGCAGCCCCCGAGGAGTAGGGGCTGGAAACACCATATATTTT	CASSPRGVGAGNTIYF
15	TRBV27	TRBD2	NA	TRBJ2-5	TGTGCCAGCAGTTTATCTAGCGGGAGTGGAGAGACCCAGTACTTC	CASSLSSGSGETQYF
14	TRBV11-2	TRBD1	NA	TRBJ2-1	TGTGCCAGCAGCGCCCGGGACAGGGGCAATGAGCAGTTCTTC	CASSARDRGNEQFF
15	TRBV5-1	TRBD2	NA	TRBJ2-5	TGCGCCAGCAGCTTGGTAGCGGGAGGGCCGGGGACCCAGTACTTC	CASSLVAGGPGTQYF
13	TRBV6-1	TRBD2	NA	TRBJ2-5	TGTGCCACCGGGGGGGGAGCGGTGGAGACCCAGTACTTC	CATGGGAVETQYF
14	TRBV6-5	NA	NA	TRBJ2-2	TGTGCCAGCAGGGGGGGACTCCACACCGGGGAGCTGTTTTTT	CASRGGLHTGELFF
11	TRBV28	NA	NA	TRBJ2-2	TGTGCCAGCAGTTTCATCGGGGAGCTGTTTTTT	CASSFIGELFF
16	TRBV6-6	TRBD1	NA	TRBJ1-2	TGTGCCAGCAGTTACTGGCCGGGACAGGGGCGGGATGGCTACACCTTC	CASSYWPGQGRDGYTF
13	TRBV5-8	NA	NA	TRBJ2-1	TGTGCCAGCAGCTTGCGGGGGGCAGGAGAGCAGTTCTTC	CASSLRGAGEQFF
16	TRBV5-6	NA	NA	TRBJ2-3	TGTGCCAGCAGCTTGGCAACTAGGCTGGGCACAGATACGCAGTATTTT	CASSLATRLGTDTQYF
14	TRBV7-6	TRBD2	NA	TRBJ2-7	TGTGCCAGCAGCTCCGGGACTAGCGGCCCCGAGCAGTACTTC	CASSSGTSGPEQYF
16	TRBV2	NA	few	TRBJ1-5	TGTGCCAGCAGTGAACAGGGTCTCGGGAGCAATCAGCCCCAGCATTTT	CASSEQGLGSNQPQHF
13	TRBV7-8	NA	NA	TRBJ2-7	TGTGCCAGCAGCTTGCTTAACAATCACGAGCAGTACTTC	CASSLLNNHEQYF
14	TRBV4-3	NA	NA	TRBJ2-1	TGCGCCAGCAGCCAAGCGGAGTTCTACAATGAGCAGTTCTTC	CASSQAEFYNEQFF
15	TRBV6-6	NA	NA	TRBJ2-5	TGTGCCAGCAGGGACGGACAGTGGGCCCAAGAGACCCAGTACTTC	CASRDGQWAQETQYF
15	TRBV19	NA	NA	TRBJ1-5	TGTGCCAGTAGTATAGGACGAGGCGCGGGTCAGCCCCAGCATTTT	CASSIGRGAGQPQHF
16	TRBV25-1	TRBD2	NA	TRBJ2-5	TGTGCCAGCAGTGGGTGGACTAGCGGGAGAAGAGAGACCCAGTACTTC	CASSGWTSGRRETQYF
14	TRBV30	NA	NA	TRBJ2-5	TGTGCCTGGAGTGTACCAGGGTCTGGGGAGACCCAGTACTTC	CAWSVPGSGETQYF
15	TRBV29-1	NA	NA	TRBJ2-3	TGCAGCGTTGACCTGCAGGCAATATCCACAGATACGCAGTGTTTT	CSVDLQAISTDTQCF
17	TRBV14	TRBD1	NA	TRBJ2-3	TGTGCCAGCAGCCAACATCTGAGACAGGGGGACACAGATACGCAGTATTTT	CASSQHLRQGDTDTQYF
14	TRBV21-1	NA	NA	TRBJ2-5	TGTGCCAGCAGCAAGCTAGCGGGAACACAGACCCAGTACTTC	CASSKLAGTQTQYF
14	TRBV7-9	TRBD1	NA	TRBJ2-5	TGTGCCAGCAGCTCACAGGGGGGCCAAGAGACCCAGTACTTC	CASSSQGGQETQYF